This is a list of T cell receptor beta chains from one sample in a study of cytomegalovirus exposure and HLA in healthy donors. Profiling relied on immunoSEQ multiplex PCR, and the TCRdb table lists in-frame clones only, not all of them. Of over 100,000 clones in the sample, about 81% are singletons; the top ten hold around 7.8%. Specimen: PBMCs. Receptors were obtained from a woman aged 50 to 60 in good health and CMV-seropositive. CDR3s include the opening cysteine and the closing phenylalanine or tryptophan. A D gene is named only where the DNA matches it firmly. Clone size is stated in some rows and not others, as once, few, many or a class when expanded.

d_call: -; clone_size: -; j_call: TRBJ2-7; v_call: TRBV11-2; cdr3_nt: TGTGCCAGCCTTCCACTTCATGCAGGGCGGGAAGTCTCCTACGAGCAGTACTTC; cdr3_aa: CASLPLHAGREVSYEQYF
d_call: -; clone_size: -; j_call: TRBJ2-3; v_call: TRBV11-2; cdr3_nt: TGTGCCAGCAGCCCTCCCTCCAGCACAGATACGCAGTATTTT; cdr3_aa: CASSPPSSTDTQYF
d_call: -; clone_size: many; j_call: TRBJ1-2; v_call: TRBV4-3; cdr3_nt: TGCGCCAGCAGCCAAGATCTAGGGAGGGAAGGCGGCTACACCTTC; cdr3_aa: CASSQDLGREGGYTF
d_call: -; clone_size: -; j_call: TRBJ1-3; v_call: TRBV27; cdr3_nt: TGTGCCAGCAGCCCCCGGGGCTCTGGAAACACCATATATTTT; cdr3_aa: CASSPRGSGNTIYF
d_call: -; clone_size: -; j_call: TRBJ2-1; v_call: TRBV7-6; cdr3_nt: TGTGCCAGCAGCTTAGTCGCGGGGGCTGTATACAATGAGCAGTTCTTC; cdr3_aa: CASSLVAGAVYNEQFF
d_call: TRBD2; clone_size: -; j_call: TRBJ2-1; v_call: TRBV14; cdr3_nt: TGTGCCAGCAGCCAAGACAGGACTAGCAGATACAATGAGCAGTTCTTC; cdr3_aa: CASSQDRTSRYNEQFF
d_call: TRBD1; clone_size: -; j_call: TRBJ2-7; v_call: TRBV29-1; cdr3_nt: TGCAGCGTTGAAGGAGGACAGGGGGCCGACGAGCAGTACTTC; cdr3_aa: CSVEGGQGADEQYF
d_call: -; clone_size: few; j_call: TRBJ1-1; v_call: TRBV7-2; cdr3_nt: TGTGCCAGCAGCTTATATGGAGGGCAGAACACTGAAGCTTTCTTT; cdr3_aa: CASSLYGGQNTEAFF
d_call: TRBD2; clone_size: -; j_call: TRBJ2-3; v_call: TRBV4-1; cdr3_nt: TGCGCCAGCAGCCAAGATAAGGCAGCGGGGAGCACAGATACGCAGTATTTT; cdr3_aa: CASSQDKAAGSTDTQYF
d_call: TRBD2; clone_size: once; j_call: TRBJ2-3; v_call: TRBV4-2; cdr3_nt: TGTGCCAGCAGCCAAGATATTGGCGGGAGTGCCACAGATACGCAGTATTTT; cdr3_aa: CASSQDIGGSATDTQYF
d_call: TRBD1; clone_size: -; j_call: TRBJ2-7; v_call: TRBV2; cdr3_nt: TGTGCCAGCAGTTGGCAGGGGGCTTACGAGCAGTACTTC; cdr3_aa: CASSWQGAYEQYF
d_call: -; clone_size: -; j_call: TRBJ2-7; v_call: TRBV5-1; cdr3_nt: TGCGCCAGCAGCTTGGTGGGCAGGGTGGACGAGCAGTACTTC; cdr3_aa: CASSLVGRVDEQYF
d_call: -; clone_size: -; j_call: TRBJ1-5; v_call: TRBV5-5; cdr3_nt: TGTGCCAGCAGCTTGGTGGGCCAGCCCCAGCATTTT; cdr3_aa: CASSLVGQPQHF
d_call: -; clone_size: -; j_call: TRBJ2-3; v_call: TRBV5-1; cdr3_nt: TGCGCCAGCAGCTTGACTAGCAGCACAGATACGCAGTATTTT; cdr3_aa: CASSLTSSTDTQYF
d_call: TRBD1; clone_size: -; j_call: TRBJ2-1; v_call: TRBV10-3; cdr3_nt: TGTGCCATCAGTGACCCCCTAGGGACAGGGGCGAATGAGCAGTTCTTC; cdr3_aa: CAISDPLGTGANEQFF
d_call: TRBD2; clone_size: -; j_call: TRBJ2-1; v_call: TRBV7-3; cdr3_nt: TGTGCCAGCAGCTCCACGACTAGCGGGAGAGGGAATGAGCAGTTCTTC; cdr3_aa: CASSSTTSGRGNEQFF
d_call: -; clone_size: once; j_call: TRBJ2-2; v_call: TRBV7-2; cdr3_nt: TGTGCCAGCAGCTTAGGAGTTACTTACACCGGGGAGCTGTTTTTT; cdr3_aa: CASSLGVTYTGELFF
d_call: TRBD1; clone_size: -; j_call: TRBJ2-7; v_call: TRBV2; cdr3_nt: TGTGCCAGCAGTGATATTATGGGGACAGGGGGCGAGCAGTACTTC; cdr3_aa: CASSDIMGTGGEQYF
d_call: TRBD2; clone_size: -; j_call: TRBJ2-1; v_call: TRBV7-3; cdr3_nt: TGTGCCAGCAGCTGGGGACTAGGATCCTACAATGAGCAGTTCTTC; cdr3_aa: CASSWGLGSYNEQFF
d_call: -; clone_size: -; j_call: TRBJ1-1; v_call: TRBV5-5; cdr3_nt: TGTGCCAGCAGCTTGGCGGGGGGGAACACTGAAGCTTTCTTT; cdr3_aa: CASSLAGGNTEAFF
d_call: -; clone_size: -; j_call: TRBJ2-2; v_call: TRBV5-1; cdr3_nt: TGCGCCAGCAGCTTGGAAAGAGGGCCGAACACCGGGGAGCTGTTTTTT; cdr3_aa: CASSLERGPNTGELFF
d_call: TRBD1; clone_size: -; j_call: TRBJ1-1; v_call: TRBV4-3; cdr3_nt: TGCGCCAGCAGCCAGGAGGACAGGGACACTGAAGCTTTCTTT; cdr3_aa: CASSQEDRDTEAFF
d_call: -; clone_size: -; j_call: TRBJ2-1; v_call: TRBV5-1; cdr3_nt: TGCGCCAGCAGCAAAAAGGGGAATGAGCAGTTCTTC; cdr3_aa: CASSKKGNEQFF
d_call: TRBD2; clone_size: -; j_call: TRBJ2-1; v_call: TRBV6-5; cdr3_nt: TGTGCCAGCCGCGCCCTCGTAGCGGGGAGGGAACAGTTCTTC; cdr3_aa: CASRALVAGREQFF
d_call: TRBD1; clone_size: -; j_call: TRBJ1-6; v_call: TRBV5-1; cdr3_nt: TGCGCCAGCAGCTTGTCAGACAGGGATTCACCCCTCCACTTT; cdr3_aa: CASSLSDRDSPLHF
d_call: -; clone_size: -; j_call: TRBJ1-4; v_call: TRBV5-1; cdr3_nt: TGCGCCAGCAGCTTGGAGGGAGGGAATCGGGCTGAAAAACTGTTTTTT; cdr3_aa: CASSLEGGNRAEKLFF
d_call: -; clone_size: few; j_call: TRBJ2-2; v_call: TRBV6-6; cdr3_nt: TGTGCCAGCAGCCTAGCCGGGTCTCAAGTTACCGGGGAGCTGTTTTTT; cdr3_aa: CASSLAGSQVTGELFF
d_call: -; clone_size: once; j_call: TRBJ1-1; v_call: TRBV5-4; cdr3_nt: TGTGCCAGCAGCTGGAAGGGGCGCAGAAACACTGAAGCTTTCTTT; cdr3_aa: CASSWKGRRNTEAFF
d_call: -; clone_size: -; j_call: TRBJ2-3; v_call: TRBV6-1; cdr3_nt: TGTGCCAGCAGTTCGACTAGGCCCGATACGCAGTATTTT; cdr3_aa: CASSSTRPDTQYF
d_call: -; clone_size: -; j_call: TRBJ2-7; v_call: TRBV2; cdr3_nt: TGTGCCAGCAGAGTCAGGGGAAGCGAGCAGTACTTC; cdr3_aa: CASRVRGSEQYF
d_call: TRBD2; clone_size: -; j_call: TRBJ2-7; v_call: TRBV4-2; cdr3_nt: TGTGCCAGCAGCCAAGGTTGGGCTAGCGGCCCTACCTATGCCTACGAGCAGTACTTC; cdr3_aa: CASSQGWASGPTYAYEQYF
d_call: TRBD2; clone_size: -; j_call: TRBJ2-7; v_call: TRBV13; cdr3_nt: TGTGCCAGCAGCCTCGGGGGGAACTACGAGCAGTACTTC; cdr3_aa: CASSLGGNYEQYF
d_call: -; clone_size: -; j_call: TRBJ2-1; v_call: TRBV5-1; cdr3_nt: TGCGCCAGCAGCCCAAGGGTATGGGGTAGAGGGAATGAGCAGTTCTTC; cdr3_aa: CASSPRVWGRGNEQFF
d_call: TRBD1; clone_size: once; j_call: TRBJ1-5; v_call: TRBV19; cdr3_nt: TGTGCCAGTAGTATGGGACAGATCCCTCGTAGCAATCAGCCCCAGCATTTT; cdr3_aa: CASSMGQIPRSNQPQHF
d_call: TRBD2; clone_size: -; j_call: TRBJ2-1; v_call: TRBV5-4; cdr3_nt: TGTGCCAGCAGCATTGGGACTAGCGGGGTATGGAATGAGCAGTTCTTC; cdr3_aa: CASSIGTSGVWNEQFF
d_call: TRBD1; clone_size: -; j_call: TRBJ2-1; v_call: TRBV7-8; cdr3_nt: TGTGCCAGCCGGGACAGAAACTACAATGAGCAGTTCTTC; cdr3_aa: CASRDRNYNEQFF
d_call: TRBD1; clone_size: few; j_call: TRBJ1-1; v_call: TRBV5-1; cdr3_nt: TGCGCCAGCAGCTCCGGGACAGGGGGAAACACTGAAGCTTTCTTT; cdr3_aa: CASSSGTGGNTEAFF
d_call: TRBD1; clone_size: -; j_call: TRBJ1-1; v_call: TRBV11-2; cdr3_nt: TGTGCCAGCAGCTTAGCCCGGGGACAGGGGAACACTGAAGCTTTCTTT; cdr3_aa: CASSLARGQGNTEAFF
d_call: -; clone_size: once; j_call: TRBJ1-1; v_call: TRBV20-1; cdr3_nt: TGCAGTGCTAGAGTGGGGCCTGAAGCTTTCTTT; cdr3_aa: CSARVGPEAFF
d_call: TRBD2; clone_size: -; j_call: TRBJ2-5; v_call: TRBV11-2; cdr3_nt: TGTGCCAGCGGTCCCGGGACTAGCTCACAAGAGACCCAGTACTTC; cdr3_aa: CASGPGTSSQETQYF
d_call: TRBD1; clone_size: -; j_call: TRBJ2-2; v_call: TRBV9; cdr3_nt: TGTGCCAGCAGCCATCGGACAGGGCCCCCGAACACCGGGGAGCTGTTTTTT; cdr3_aa: CASSHRTGPPNTGELFF